Each of the 28 T cell receptor beta chains below was sequenced from the same sample in a study of radiation and T cells in renal cell carcinoma. Indicated time point: blood 4 weeks post-SBRT, at nephrectomy. As for treatment: 15 Gy SBRT to primary tumor, nephrectomy 4 weeks later. This table comes from immunoSEQ multiplex PCR, and its TCRdb copy is limited to in-frame clones, with some not included. The sample consists of about 78,000 clones, 70% to 90% of them appearing once. This specimen consisted of blood, obtained from a patient whose treatment included radiotherapy and nephrectomy. These receptors were collected from a woman in her seventies with renal cell carcinoma.

V is TRBV5-1 and J is TRBJ2-1; 9 bases line up with TRBD1. Losses at the gene ends were 4 bases for V and 5 bases for J; bases not matched to a gene: 7. The CDR3 has 15 residues. Germline V gives CDR1 SGHRS, CDR2 YFSETQ. CDR3 region: CASSAPGQGHNEQFF. The DNA of the CDR3 is TGCGCCAGCAGCGCACCGGGACAGGGCCACAATGAGCAGTTCTTC.

CDR3: CASSTWGVDQPQHF. The CDR3 nucleotides are TGTGCCAGTTCAACTTGGGGTGTAGATCAGCCCCAGCATTTT. This chain uses TRBV28 with TRBJ1-5; D is ambiguous. Trimming removed 9 bases from V and 5 bases from J, with 17 bases in between. The CDR3 runs 14 residues. Per the germline V gene, CDR1 is MDHEN and CDR2 is SYDVKM.

CDR3 nucleotide sequence: TGTGCCAGCAGTTTATCCACCCAGGGGCAGCCCCAGCATTTT. Its translation is CASSLSTQGQPQHF. The V call is TRBV27, the J call TRBJ1-5; maybe TRBD1 (6 bases). This CDR3 has 14 residues. Germline CDR1 reads MNHEY; CDR2 reads SMNVEV (reference sequence). Between the trimmed V and J ends, which lost 0 bases and 7 bases, there was a span of 10 bases.

The chain joins TRBV11-2 to TRBJ2-5; tentative D call: TRBD1 (6 bases). Germline values: CDR1 SGHAT, CDR2 FQNNGV. The CDR3 covers 15 residues. Trimming cost V 0 bases and J 5 bases, with 13 bases left between them. The CDR3 bases are TGTGCCAGCAGCTTAGACCCAGGGGCGAGGGAGACCCAGTACTTC. Its translation: CASSLDPGARETQYF.

This clone is a singleton in its sample. The chain recombines TRBV19 with TRBJ2-2; perhaps D is TRBD1 or TRBD2 (5 bases each). CDR1 LNHDA and CDR2 SQIVND come from the germline V gene (reference sequence). CDR3 size: 13 residues. V was shortened by 2 bases and J by 6 bases, with 7 bases between the two germline ends. CDR3 sequence reads: CASSIRGSGELFF. The DNA of the CDR3 is TGTGCCAGTAGTATACGGGGCTCCGGGGAGCTGTTTTTT.

This chain connects TRBV6-1 to TRBJ1-5, with no clear D. Germline CDR1 reads MNHNS; CDR2 reads SASEGT. The length of the CDR3 is 16 residues. Trimming stripped 4 bases from V and 1 base from J, with 14 bases between. As DNA, the CDR3 is TGTGCCAGCAGTGCAACTTTCCTGGGGAGCAATCAGCCCCAGCATTTT. Translation: CASSATFLGSNQPQHF.

CDR3 nucleotides: TGTGCCAGCAGCTTGGGGCCGGACAGGGAGTACGAGCAGTACTTC. Protein sequence: CASSLGPDREYEQYF. V is TRBV5-4 and J is TRBJ2-7; 8 bases fit TRBD1. Trimming cost V 0 bases and J 4 bases; bases outside gene matches: 6. Germline CDR1 is SGHNT and CDR2 is YYREEE (reference sequence). This CDR3 is built from 15 residues.

J is TRBJ2-5 and V is TRBV7-5. TRBV7-5 counts as a pseudogene. CDR3 length: 15 residues. CDR3 nucleotides: TGTGCCAGAAGCTTAAATCTCTTAAGTTCCGAGACCCAGTACTTC. This codes for CARSLNLLSSETQYF.

This sequence joins TRBV27 and TRBJ1-6; perhaps TRBD1 as D (6 bases). The CDR3 has 14 residues. V lost 3 bases and J 10 bases, leaving 13 bases between the germline ends. In germline, CDR1 is MNHEY, CDR2 SMNVEV (reference sequence). CDR3 DNA: TGTGCCAGCAGTTTCTCAGACAGGAGGTCACCCCTCCACTTT. This encodes CASSFSDRRSPLHF.

The V call is TRBV9, the J call TRBJ2-2, with D maybe TRBD1 (6 bases). The CDR3 length is 19 residues. Trimming shortened V by 3 bases and J by 1 base, and 22 bases separated the two germline ends. Germline V gene lookup returns CDR1 SGDLS and CDR2 YYNGEE. CDR3 sequence (DNA): TGTGCCAGCAGCGAGGGGGTCGGAAGTGGCCGAAAGAACACCGGGGAGCTGTTTTTT. Translating it yields CASSEGVGSGRKNTGELFF.

The chain combines TRBV5-1 with TRBJ2-5; TRBD1 or TRBD2 may be the D gene (5 bases each). V was shortened by 4 bases and J by 5 bases, with 18 bases between the two germline ends. The CDR3 runs 15 residues. Germline V lookup: CDR1 SGHRS, CDR2 YFSETQ. The CDR3 protein is CASSPGTGLSETQYF. The DNA for the CDR3 is TGCGCCAGCAGCCCCGGGACGGGCCTTTCGGAGACCCAGTACTTC.

The chain uses TRBV30 and TRBJ2-1; D ambiguous. Trimming stripped 0 bases from V and 3 bases from J, with 9 bases between. CDR1 and CDR2 (germline): GTSNPN, SVGIG (reference sequence). The CDR3 sequence is 14 residues long. DNA for the CDR3: TGTGCCTGGAGTGTAGGAGCCCACTACAATGAGCAGTTCTTC. Its translation is CAWSVGAHYNEQFF.

Only one count was recorded for this clone. J is TRBJ2-1 and V is TRBV29-1, with 8 bases lining up with TRBD2. Trimming at V came to 6 bases and at J to 2 bases, leaving 12 bases not matched to a gene. The V gene's germline CDR1 is SQVTM and CDR2 ANQGSEA. This CDR3 is built from 16 residues. In DNA form, the CDR3 reads TGCAGCGTCACCCTGGGGGCAGCGGGGGCCTACAATGAGCAGTTCTTC. It translates to CSVTLGAAGAYNEQFF.

The rearrangement uses TRBV6-6 and TRBJ2-5, with D possibly TRBD1 on 5 matching bases. The CDR3 covers 14 residues. The ends were cut back, 2 bases at V and 5 bases at J, with 12 bases in the middle. In germline, CDR1 is MNHNY, CDR2 SVGAGI (reference sequence). The DNA for the CDR3 is TGTGCCAGCAGTTACCTGTGGGGCTCGGAGACCCAGTACTTC. The encoded protein is CASSYLWGSETQYF.

This chain joins TRBV6-5 and TRBJ1-3; 7 bases map to TRBD1. The V gene's germline CDR1 is MNHEY and CDR2 SVGAGI. The ends lost 4 bases at V and 1 base at J; junction bases unmatched: 7. This CDR3 has 16 residues. The CDR3 is CASSSRQGGSGNTIYF. In DNA form, the CDR3 reads TGTGCCAGCAGTTCCCGACAGGGAGGGTCTGGAAACACCATATATTTT.

This chain connects TRBV10-3 to TRBJ1-1; D might be TRBD1 (5 bases). V was trimmed by 10 bases and J by 2 bases, leaving 14 bases between them. The germline CDR1 and CDR2 sequences are ENHRY and SYGVKD. The CDR3 is 13 amino acids. As DNA, the CDR3 is TGTGCCACCGGGACCGACACCAACACTGAAGCTTTCTTT. It yields the protein CATGTDTNTEAFF.

The chain is built from TRBV25-1 and TRBJ1-2, with D perhaps TRBD1 (5 bases). Germline CDR1 is MGHDK and CDR2 is SYGVNS. This CDR3 has 17 residues. Trimming removed 2 bases at V and 5 bases at J, with 21 bases between. CDR3 in DNA: TGTGCCAGCAGTGAAGGGGCCGGGACCTTCGAACGTTATGGCTACACCTTC. Protein sequence: CASSEGAGTFERYGYTF.

The V call is TRBV28, the J call TRBJ2-1; 9 nucleotides align to TRBD2. The J segment lost 1 base and the V segment lost 7 bases, leaving 5 bases of the junction unmatched. CDR3 length: 15 residues. Germline values: CDR1 MDHEN, CDR2 SYDVKM. CDR3 sequence (DNA): TGTGCCAGCATGGGCGGGGGGGCTTCCTACAATGAGCAGTTCTTC. Protein: CASMGGGASYNEQFF.

On this clone itself: A junction end diverges from the germline sequence, so it may reflect a read error. The rearrangement joins TRBV5-1 to TRBJ2-3, with D uncertain. The CDR3 contains 15 residues. Per germline, CDR1 SGHRS and CDR2 YFSETQ. CDR3 protein: CASTLKAESTDTQYF. CDR3 DNA: TGCGCCAGCACCTTGAAGGCAGAGAGCACAGATACGCAGTATTTT.

The V gene is TRBV19, the J gene TRBJ1-2, with 9 bases aligning to TRBD1. The germline V gene has CDR1 LNHDA and CDR2 SQIVND (reference sequence). V was pared by 6 bases and J by 5 bases, with 7 bases of the junction left unmatched. This CDR3 is built from 14 residues. CDR3 amino acids: CASRRTGGAYGYTF. Here the CDR3 DNA reads TGTGCCAGTAGAAGAACAGGGGGCGCTTATGGCTACACCTTC. The whole variable domain, remainder taken from reference TRBV19 and TRBJ1-2, is DGGITQSPKYLFRKEGQNVTLSCEQNLNHDAMYWYRQDPGQGLRLIYYSQIVNDFQKGDIAEGYSVSREKKESFPLTVTSAQKNPTAFYLCASRRTGGAYGYTFGSGTRLTVV.

The gene calls are TRBV10-3 and TRBJ2-3; no clear D. Per the germline V gene, CDR1 is ENHRY and CDR2 is SYGVKD. Trimming shortened V by 2 bases and J by 0 bases, and 9 bases separated the two germline ends. The CDR3 runs to 15 residues. The CDR3 DNA follows: TGTGCCATCAGTGAGGCCGTCCCTAGCACAGATACGCAGTATTTT. Its protein is CAISEAVPSTDTQYF.

In its sample, this clone was seen once. The chain recombines TRBV7-9 with TRBJ1-3; D not resolved. CDR1 is SEHNR, CDR2 FQNEAQ, per germline (reference sequence). The V end was cut by 3 bases, the J end by 2 bases, with 8 bases between. The CDR3 sequence is 14 residues long. For the CDR3, the DNA is TGTGCCAGCAGCTTGGTACGTGCTGGAAACACCATATATTTT. Its protein product is CASSLVRAGNTIYF. The whole variable domain, remainder taken from reference TRBV7-9 and TRBJ1-3, is DTGVSQNPRHKITKRGQNVTFRCDPISEHNRLYWYRQTLGQGPEFLTYFQNEAQLEKSRLLSDRFSAERPKGSFSTLEIQRTEQGDSAMYLCASSLVRAGNTIYFGEGSWLTVV.

The chain has TRBV11-2 and TRBJ2-7; D is perhaps TRBD1 or TRBD2 (5 bases each). The V and J ends lost 3 bases and 7 bases respectively, with 22 bases between them. The CDR3 loop spans 16 amino acids. Germline V gene lookup returns CDR1 SGHAT and CDR2 FQNNGV. The CDR3 region is CASSLGKVWGSGEQYF. The CDR3, as DNA: TGTGCCAGCAGCTTGGGGAAGGTCTGGGGGTCGGGGGAGCAGTACTTC.

The V and J genes are TRBV30 and TRBJ1-4, with D perhaps TRBD1 (6 bases). Per the germline V gene, CDR1 is GTSNPN and CDR2 is SVGIG (reference sequence). The CDR3 loop spans 13 amino acids. V was trimmed by 5 bases and J by 7 bases, leaving 14 bases between them. CDR3 loop: CAWATGWGEKLFF. The DNA for the CDR3 is TGTGCCTGGGCAACAGGGTGGGGTGAAAAACTGTTTTTT.

This chain uses TRBV5-1 with TRBJ1-1, with 7 nucleotides matching TRBD1. With 4 bases clipped from V and 4 bases from J, the junction kept 13 bases outside the gene matches. Per the germline V gene, CDR1 is SGHRS and CDR2 is YFSETQ. The CDR3 consists of 16 residues. The CDR3 reads CASSVEPTGTGTEAFF. DNA for the CDR3: TGCGCCAGCAGCGTGGAGCCGACAGGGACGGGCACTGAAGCTTTCTTT. The whole variable domain, filled in from reference TRBV5-1 and TRBJ1-1, reads KAGVTQTPRYLIKTRGQQVTLSCSPISGHRSVSWYQQTPGQGLQFLFEYFSETQRNKGNFPGRFSGRQFSNSRSEMNVSTLELGDSALYLCASSVEPTGTGTEAFFGQGTRLTVV.

This rearrangement joins TRBV6-5 to TRBJ1-2; tentatively, D is TRBD1 (5 bases). Germline-derived CDR1 and CDR2 are MNHEY and SVGAGI. V was shortened by 6 bases and J by 2 bases, with 13 bases between the two germline ends. CDR3 length equals 14 residues. The CDR3 DNA reads as TGTGCCAGCAGATACCCCGGGGGGAACTATGGCTACACCTTC. Translation: CASRYPGGNYGYTF.

The J gene is TRBJ1-1, the V gene TRBV29-1; TRBD1 matches 7 bases. The CDR3 totals 13 residues. The junction had 4 bases not matched to a gene; V was cut back by 6 bases and J by 0 bases. Germline assignment: CDR1 SQVTM and CDR2 ANQGSEA. CDR3 coding DNA: TGCAGCGTCCCCGGGACAGTGAACACTGAAGCTTTCTTT. Amino acid sequence: CSVPGTVNTEAFF. Variable domain in full (rest from reference TRBV29-1 and TRBJ1-1): SAVISQKPSRDICQRGTSLTIQCQVDSQVTMMFWYRQQPGQSLTLIATANQGSEATYESGFVIDKFPISRPNLTFSTLTVSNMSPEDSSIYLCSVPGTVNTEAFFGQGTRLTVV.

The rearrangement links TRBV4-3 to TRBJ2-1, with TRBD1 identical over 7 bases. In germline, CDR1 is LGHNA, CDR2 YSLEER. CDR3 length equals 14 residues. Trimming took 2 bases from V and 7 from J; bases not matched to a gene: 5. CDR3 sequence: CASSQQTGRNEQFF. The CDR3 DNA sequence: TGCGCCAGCAGCCAACAGACAGGGCGGAATGAGCAGTTCTTC.